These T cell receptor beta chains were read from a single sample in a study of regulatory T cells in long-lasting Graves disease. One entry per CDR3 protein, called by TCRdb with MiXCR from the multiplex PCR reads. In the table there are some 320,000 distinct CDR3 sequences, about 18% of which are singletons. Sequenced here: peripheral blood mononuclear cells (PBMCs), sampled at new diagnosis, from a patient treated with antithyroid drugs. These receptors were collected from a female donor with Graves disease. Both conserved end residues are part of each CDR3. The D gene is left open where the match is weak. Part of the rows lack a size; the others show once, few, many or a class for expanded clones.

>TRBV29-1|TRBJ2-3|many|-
TGCAGCGTTGATTATGGCACAGATACGCAGTATTTT
CSVDYGTDTQYF
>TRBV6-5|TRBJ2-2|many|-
TGTGCCAGCAGTTACGTGAACACCGGGAAGCTGTTTTTT
CASSYVNTGKLFF
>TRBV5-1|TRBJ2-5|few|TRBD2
TGCGCCAGCACATTGACAGGGCTAGCGGGAGCTGAGACCCAGTACTTC
CASTLTGLAGAETQYF
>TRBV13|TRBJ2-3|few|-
TGTGCCAGCAGCATCTCTAGCTCGCGGGATGGCACAGATACGCAGTATTTT
CASSISSSRDGTDTQYF
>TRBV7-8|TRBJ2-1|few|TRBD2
TGTGCCAGCAGCTTAGGGAGCGGGACTAATTACAATGAGCAGTCCTTC
CASSLGSGTNYNEQSF
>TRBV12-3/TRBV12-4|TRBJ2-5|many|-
TGTGCCAGCAGTTTCGGGGTGAAGACCCAGTACTTC
CASSFGVKTQYF
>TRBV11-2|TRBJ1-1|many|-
TGTGCCAGCCGTAGGACGGGGAACACTGAAGCTTTCTTT
CASRRTGNTEAFF
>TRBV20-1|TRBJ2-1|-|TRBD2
TGCAGTGCTACGGCGGGACTAGCGGTCTACAATGAGCAGTTCTTC
CSATAGLAVYNEQFF
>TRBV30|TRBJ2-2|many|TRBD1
TGTGCCAGGGACAGGGGAACCGGGGAGCTGTTTTTT
CARDRGTGELFF
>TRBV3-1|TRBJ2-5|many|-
TGTGCCAGCAGCGTAGCAATAGAGACCCAGTACTTC
CASSVAIETQYF
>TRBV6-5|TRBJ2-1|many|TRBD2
TGTGCCAGCAGTTACTCAACTAGCGGGAGTCGGACGTTCTTC
CASSYSTSGSRTFF
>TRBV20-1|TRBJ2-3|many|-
TGCAGTTCTAGAAGGAGGACAGTCACAGATACGCAGTATTTT
CSSRRRTVTDTQYF
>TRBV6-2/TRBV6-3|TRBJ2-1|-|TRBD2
TGTGCCAGCAGTTACATAAGTCGGACTAGCGGGATCGGAGTTTACAATGAGCAGTTCTTC
CASSYISRTSGIGVYNEQFF
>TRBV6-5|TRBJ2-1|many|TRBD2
TGTGCCAGCAGTTACTCGACCGGGACTAGCCATGAGCAGTTCTTC
CASSYSTGTSHEQFF
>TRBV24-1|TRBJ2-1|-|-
TGTGCCACCAGTGATCCCGCCGATGAGCAGTTCTTC
CATSDPADEQFF
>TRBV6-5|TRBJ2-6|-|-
TGTGCCAGCAGTTACTCGATCGGAGTCGGGGTCCCCGGGGCCAACGTCCTGACTTTC
CASSYSIGVGVPGANVLTF
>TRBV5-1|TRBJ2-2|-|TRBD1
TGCGCCAGCAGCTTGGGAGGGACAGGGCGAACCGGGGAGCTGTTTTTT
CASSLGGTGRTGELFF
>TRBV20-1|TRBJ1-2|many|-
TGCAGTGCTAGAGGAGAGGGCAGCCAGGGAGACACCTTC
CSARGEGSQGDTF
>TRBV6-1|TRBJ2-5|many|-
TGTGCCAGCAGCCCCCAGATTGGGGAGACCCAGTACTTC
CASSPQIGETQYF
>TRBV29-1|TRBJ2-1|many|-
TGCAGCGCCGGAAACACAGGAAGTAATACTAACAATGAGCAGTTCTTC
CSAGNTGSNTNNEQFF
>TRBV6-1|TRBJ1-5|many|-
TGTGCCAGCAGCATCTCAGGTCCCGATCAGCCCCAGCATTTT
CASSISGPDQPQHF
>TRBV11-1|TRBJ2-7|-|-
TGTGCCAGCATGGGGACTCTGAAAACCTACGAGCAGTACTTC
CASMGTLKTYEQYF
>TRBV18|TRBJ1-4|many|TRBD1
TGTGCCAGCTCGTCAGGGGGCACTAATGAAAAACTGTTTTTT
CASSSGGTNEKLFF
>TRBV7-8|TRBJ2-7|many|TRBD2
TGTGCCAGCAGCACCGGGACTAGCGGCTCATACTACGAGCAGTACTTC
CASSTGTSGSYYEQYF
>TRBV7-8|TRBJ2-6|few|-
TGTGCCAGCAGCTCGACGACAGCCTCTGGGGCCAACGTCCTGACTTTC
CASSSTTASGANVLTF
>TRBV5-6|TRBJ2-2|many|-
TGTGCCAGCAGCTTGATCGGGGAGCTGTTTTTT
CASSLIGELFF
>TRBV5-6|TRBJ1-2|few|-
TGTGCCAGCAGCTTGGAGGCACTGGATGGCTACACCTTC
CASSLEALDGYTF
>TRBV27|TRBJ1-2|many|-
TGTGCCAGCAGTTCCCCTAGGGACGGCCCTTATGGCTACACCTTC
CASSSPRDGPYGYTF
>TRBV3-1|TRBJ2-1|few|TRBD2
TGTGCCAGCAGCCAAGGGTCTAGCGGATACAATGAGCAGTTCTTC
CASSQGSSGYNEQFF
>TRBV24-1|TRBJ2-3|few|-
TGTGCCACCAGTGATCCCCGGCCGGCCACGGATACGCAGTATTTT
CATSDPRPATDTQYF
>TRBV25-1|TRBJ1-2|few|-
TGTGCCAGCATGACGGAGCCAAATGGCTACACCTTC
CASMTEPNGYTF